This TCR beta chain is from a study of cytomegalovirus exposure and HLA in healthy donors. Notes on the study in general: High sensitivity and specificity were reportedly achieved when the classifier diagnosed cytomegalovirus status.

For this clone: Its matching antigen is unknown.

Per germline, CDR1 SEHNR and CDR2 FQNEAQ (reference sequence). V shed 4 bases and J 3 bases; nucleotides not matched to a gene: 11. The CDR3 is 16 residues long. PCR amplification relied on 60 Vbeta primers (plus 13 Jbeta primers). The assay was immunoSEQ multiplex PCR, and TCRdb's table has in-frame clones only and misses some. The sample yields under 65,000 clones, roughly 85% seen once. The sequenced sample consisted of PBMCs. The TCR sequence derives from a young woman in good health and CMV-seronegative. The chain joins TRBV7-9 to TRBJ2-7; 8 bases match TRBD2. The CDR3 reads CASSSRPGTRDYEQYF. The CDR3, as DNA: TGTGCCAGCAGCTCTCGCCCCGGGACTAGAGACTACGAGCAGTACTTC. The full variable domain, its missing parts supplied by reference TRBV7-9 and TRBJ2-7, is DTGVSQNPRHKITKRGQNVTFRCDPISEHNRLYWYRQTLGQGPEFLTYFQNEAQLEKSRLLSDRFSAERPKGSFSTLEIQRTEQGDSAMYLCASSSRPGTRDYEQYFGPGTRLTVT.